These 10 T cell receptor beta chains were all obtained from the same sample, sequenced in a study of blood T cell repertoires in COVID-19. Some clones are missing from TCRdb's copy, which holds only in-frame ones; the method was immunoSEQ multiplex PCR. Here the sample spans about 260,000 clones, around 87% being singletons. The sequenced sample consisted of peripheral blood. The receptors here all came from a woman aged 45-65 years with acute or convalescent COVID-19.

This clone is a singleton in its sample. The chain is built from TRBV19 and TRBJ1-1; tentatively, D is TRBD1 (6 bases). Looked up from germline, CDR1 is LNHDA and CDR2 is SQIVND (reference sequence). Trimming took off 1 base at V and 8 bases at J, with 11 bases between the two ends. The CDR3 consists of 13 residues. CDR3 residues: CASSIGYRDEAFF. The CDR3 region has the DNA TGTGCCAGTAGTATAGGGTACAGGGACGAAGCTTTCTTT.

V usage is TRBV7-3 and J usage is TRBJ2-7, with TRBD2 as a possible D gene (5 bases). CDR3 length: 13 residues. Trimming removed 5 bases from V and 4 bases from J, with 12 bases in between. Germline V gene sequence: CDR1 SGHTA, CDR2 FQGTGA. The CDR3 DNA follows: TGTGCCAGCAGCCCGAAGGCGGGTTACGAGCAGTACTTC. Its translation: CASSPKAGYEQYF.

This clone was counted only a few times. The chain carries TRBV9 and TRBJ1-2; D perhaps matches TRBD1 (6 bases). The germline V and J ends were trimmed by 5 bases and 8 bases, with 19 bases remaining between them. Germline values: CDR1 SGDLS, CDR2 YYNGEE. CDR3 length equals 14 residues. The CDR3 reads CASSLDSQNGGYTF. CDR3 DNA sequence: TGTGCCAGCAGTTTGGACAGCCAAAACGGCGGCTACACCTTC.

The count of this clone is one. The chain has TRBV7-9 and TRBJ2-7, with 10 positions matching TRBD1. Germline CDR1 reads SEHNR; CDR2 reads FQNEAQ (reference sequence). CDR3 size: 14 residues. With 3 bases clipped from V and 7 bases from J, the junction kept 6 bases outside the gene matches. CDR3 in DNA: TGTGCCAGCAGCTTGGGACAGGGGTCTGGGGAGCAGTACTTC. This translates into CASSLGQGSGEQYF.

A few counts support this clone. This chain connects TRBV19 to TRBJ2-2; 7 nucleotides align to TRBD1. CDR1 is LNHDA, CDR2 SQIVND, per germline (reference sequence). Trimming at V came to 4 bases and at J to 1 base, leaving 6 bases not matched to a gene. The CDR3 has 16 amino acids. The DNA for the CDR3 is TGTGCCAGTAGTACACAGGGGTCAATGAACACCGGGGAGCTGTTTTTT. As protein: CASSTQGSMNTGELFF.

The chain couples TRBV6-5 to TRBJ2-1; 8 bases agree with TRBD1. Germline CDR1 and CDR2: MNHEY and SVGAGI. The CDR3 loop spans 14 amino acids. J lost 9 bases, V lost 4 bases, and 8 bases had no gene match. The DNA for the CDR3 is TGTGCCAGCAGTTCAAGTCAGGGGGCGCTTGAGCAGTTCTTC. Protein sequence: CASSSSQGALEQFF.

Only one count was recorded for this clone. The DNA for the CDR3 is TGTGCCAGCAGTGAACTTACAGGGAGAGAAAAACTGTTTTTT. Protein sequence: CASSELTGREKLFF. This chain connects TRBV25-1 to TRBJ1-4; D perhaps matches TRBD1 (6 bases). Germline V gene data show CDR1 as MGHDK and CDR2 as SYGVNS. This CDR3 contains 14 residues. Deletions cut 2 bases from V and 8 bases from J, with 12 bases between.

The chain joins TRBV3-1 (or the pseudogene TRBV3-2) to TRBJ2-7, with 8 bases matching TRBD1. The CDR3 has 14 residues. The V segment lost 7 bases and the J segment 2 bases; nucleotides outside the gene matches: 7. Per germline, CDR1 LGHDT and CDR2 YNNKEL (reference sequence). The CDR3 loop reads CASKLTGAAYEQYF. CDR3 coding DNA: TGTGCCAGCAAGTTGACAGGGGCGGCCTACGAGCAGTACTTC.

The CDR3 DNA follows: TGCGCCAGCAGCCAAGGCCTAGCGGGAGTTACCTACGAGCAGTACTTC. It encodes CASSQGLAGVTYEQYF. The J gene is TRBJ2-7, the V gene TRBV4-1, with 10 bases that match TRBD2. CDR1 and CDR2 (germline): MGHRA, YSYEKL. CDR3 length: 16 amino acids. The V gene end was trimmed by 1 base and the J gene end by 2 bases; junction bases not matched to a gene: 5.

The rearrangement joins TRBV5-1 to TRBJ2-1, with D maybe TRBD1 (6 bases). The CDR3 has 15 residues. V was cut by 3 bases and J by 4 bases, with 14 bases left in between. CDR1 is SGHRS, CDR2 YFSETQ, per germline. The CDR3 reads CASSSAGATYNEQFF. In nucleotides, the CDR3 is TGCGCCAGCAGCTCGGCAGGGGCTACATACAATGAGCAGTTCTTC.